This T cell receptor (beta chain) is drawn from a study of blood T cell repertoires in COVID-19. About the study: Some COVID-19 samples were acute and others convalescent; all came from the United States, Italy and Spain.

The germline V and J ends were trimmed by 8 bases and 10 bases, with 17 bases remaining between them. Germline V gives CDR1 SNHLY, CDR2 FYNNEI. This CDR3 spans 13 amino acids. Those enrolled in Seattle joined during active infection and were followed longitudinally afterward. This clone is large (0.1 to 1%) in the sample. Measured with immunoSEQ multiplex PCR; TCRdb has only the in-frame clones, and not every one. Here the sample spans tens of thousands of clones, more than 80% being singletons. Sequencing input: peripheral blood. The chain is built from TRBV2 and TRBJ2-2; possibly TRBD2 for D (5 bases). This TCR was sampled from a man over 45 with COVID-19, enrolled during active disease. CDR3 amino acids: CASSKRSPLELFF. In DNA form, the CDR3 reads TGTGCCAGCTCGAAGCGGTCGCCGCTGGAGCTGTTTTTT.